This paragraph reports one TCR beta chain. This entry belongs to a study of blood T cell repertoires in COVID-19. Study at large: The cDNA or gDNA used as material had been derived from T cells, B-cell-depleted T cells, or PBMCs.

In the authors' methods: Amplifying reference gene primers gave estimates of nucleated cell counts. Generated by immunoSEQ multiplex PCR, the TCRdb table keeps only in-frame clones and is missing some. Clonal size and the V and J genes are those of that table, whereas D and trimming came from the DNA. The sample has 250,000 to 300,000 clones; less than 90% are singletons. CDR3 length equals 17 residues. CDR1 is SGHRS and CDR2 is YFSETQ in the germline V gene. V shed 4 bases, J shed 4 bases, and the junction held 17 bases outside the gene matches. Sequences were obtained from peripheral blood. This receptor was identified in a man in his 60s who had recovered from COVID-19. The chain uses TRBV5-1 and TRBJ2-7, with 7 bases that match TRBD1. In DNA, the CDR3 is TGCGCCAGCAGCACCCACCTGGCCCGGGACAGCCTATACGAGCAGTACTTC. Residues: CASSTHLARDSLYEQYF.